One sample yielded the 11 T cell receptor beta chains listed below, sequenced in a study of blood T cell repertoires in COVID-19. Measured with immunoSEQ multiplex PCR; TCRdb has only the in-frame clones, and not every one. The table shows some 260,000 clones, with approximately 90% occurring only once. Sequenced sample: PBMCs or T cells enriched from blood (not recorded which). The receptors come from a man aged 35-49 years who had recovered from COVID-19.

The rearrangement links TRBV12-5 to TRBJ1-1; 9 bases match TRBD1. The length of the CDR3 is 13 residues. V lost 6 bases to trimming and J lost 8 bases; unmatched junction nucleotides: 7. CDR1 LGHNT and CDR2 FRNRAP come from the germline V gene. The CDR3 DNA follows: TGTGCTAGTGGGCGGGACAGGGTATCGGAAGCTTTCTTT. Its protein product is CASGRDRVSEAFF.

V and J are TRBV9 and TRBJ1-1; tentatively, D is TRBD1 (5 bases). The V gene's germline CDR1 is SGDLS and CDR2 YYNGEE. V lost 2 bases and J lost 1, with 9 bases in between. This CDR3 is 14 amino acids long. CDR3 nucleotides: TGTGCCAGCAGCGTTGGGGGGAAGAACACTGAAGCTTTCTTT. As protein: CASSVGGKNTEAFF.

The chain is built from TRBV7-9 and TRBJ1-1; TRBD1 matches 7 bases. Germline CDR1 is SEHNR and CDR2 is FQNEAQ (reference sequence). V lost 4 bases, J lost 4 bases, and 0 bases stayed unmatched. This CDR3 spans 12 amino acids. CDR3: CASSSGGTEAFF. The CDR3 nucleotides are TGTGCCAGCAGCTCAGGGGGCACTGAAGCTTTCTTT.

The V call is TRBV19, the J call TRBJ2-7; 7 nucleotides line up with TRBD1. Germline CDR1 LNHDA, CDR2 SQIVND (reference sequence). The V and J ends lost 9 bases and 4 bases, in that order; junction bases with no gene match: 9. This CDR3 has 13 residues. CDR3 nucleotide sequence: TGTGCCAGCGGGGTTCAGGGGGTTTACGAGCAGTACTTC. As protein: CASGVQGVYEQYF. The entire variable domain, with the rest obtained from reference TRBV19 and TRBJ2-7, is as follows: DGGITQSPKYLFRKEGQNVTLSCEQNLNHDAMYWYRQDPGQGLRLIYYSQIVNDFQKGDIAEGYSVSREKKESFPLTVTSAQKNPTAFYLCASGVQGVYEQYFGPGTRLTVT.

This clone occurred a few times. This chain uses TRBV11-2 with TRBJ1-2; tentative D call: TRBD1 (6 bases). The V and J ends lost 3 bases and 5 bases respectively, with 19 bases between them. This CDR3 region has 16 residues. CDR1 is SGHAT, CDR2 FQNNGV, per germline. As DNA, the CDR3 is TGTGCCAGCAGCTTTGGTACAGGGAGCTCCGGTTATGGCTACACCTTC. Its protein is CASSFGTGSSGYGYTF.

The CDR3 here is CASSLAQTGFDGYTF. The DNA of the CDR3 is TGTGCCAGCAGCTTAGCGCAGACAGGTTTCGATGGCTACACCTTC. The gene calls are TRBV7-8 and TRBJ1-2; a weak D match, TRBD1 (6 bases). The CDR3 length is 15 residues. The germline CDR1 and CDR2 sequences are SGHVS and FQNEAQ. The V end was cut by 0 bases, the J end by 6 bases, with 14 bases between.

This chain links TRBV15 with TRBJ1-3; 9 bases are shared with TRBD1. This CDR3 has 15 amino acids. Germline V lookup: CDR1 LNHNV, CDR2 YYDKDF (reference sequence). V dropped 1 base and J dropped 2; count of bases not matched to a gene: 0. This CDR3 is CATSRGDRAGNTIYF. CDR3 DNA sequence: TGTGCCACCAGCAGAGGGGACAGGGCTGGAAACACCATATATTTT. The variable domain in full, with the rest retrieved from reference TRBV15 and TRBJ1-3, is DAMVIQNPRYQVTQFGKPVTLSCSQTLNHNVMYWYQQKSSQAPKLLFHYYDKDFNNEADTPDNFQSRRPNTSFCFLDIRSPGLGDTAMYLCATSRGDRAGNTIYFGEGSWLTVV.

The chain uses TRBV19 and TRBJ1-2; 11 bases line up with TRBD1. Germline V gene sequence: CDR1 LNHDA, CDR2 SQIVND (reference sequence). With 5 bases clipped from V and 4 bases from J, the junction kept 12 bases outside the gene matches. The CDR3 spans 17 residues. Here the CDR3 DNA reads TGTGCCAGTAGTCCCCAGGACAGGGGGCATCTTGCCTATGGCTACACCTTC. Protein sequence: CASSPQDRGHLAYGYTF. Drawing the rest from reference TRBV19 and TRBJ1-2, the complete variable domain is DGGITQSPKYLFRKEGQNVTLSCEQNLNHDAMYWYRQDPGQGLRLIYYSQIVNDFQKGDIAEGYSVSREKKESFPLTVTSAQKNPTAFYLCASSPQDRGHLAYGYTFGSGTRLTVV.

The table lists this clone with a few counts. The chain carries TRBV7-9 and TRBJ1-2; unclear D gene. Germline CDR1 and CDR2: SEHNR and FQNEAQ (reference sequence). This CDR3 is 12 amino acids long. The V end lost 4 bases, the J end lost 2 bases, and 5 bases lay between the germline ends. CDR3: CASSSRNYGYTF. The CDR3 bases are TGTGCCAGCAGCTCCAGAAACTATGGCTACACCTTC.

V and J are TRBV7-3 and TRBJ2-1, with TRBD1 identical over 7 bases. Germline V gives CDR1 SGHTA, CDR2 FQGTGA. CDR3 length: 11 residues. With V trimmed by 3 bases and J by 15 bases, 5 bases remained unmatched. The CDR3, as DNA: TGTGCCAGCAGCTTCGGGACAGTTCCGTTCTTC. Its protein is CASSFGTVPFF.

CDR3 nucleotides: TGTGCCAGCCGACAGGGACTCTCTGGAAACACCATATATTTT. Its protein product is CASRQGLSGNTIYF. This chain uses TRBV6-4 with TRBJ1-3, with 7 bases lining up with TRBD1. Per germline, CDR1 MRHNA and CDR2 SNTAGT. J lost 0 bases, V lost 8 bases, and 4 bases had no gene match. The CDR3 extends over 14 amino acids.